This is a list of T cell receptor beta chains from one sample in a study of blood T cell repertoires in COVID-19. Assay used: immunoSEQ multiplex PCR; TCRdb lists only in-frame clones, some missing. The sample lists roughly 170,000 clones, just under 90% occurring once. The sequenced material came from peripheral blood. The receptors come from a woman aged 18-30 years who had recovered from COVID-19. CDR3s include the opening cysteine and the closing phenylalanine or tryptophan.

v_gene	j_gene	CDR3aa
TRBV19	TRBJ1-1	CASSMVPPGQGSTEAFF
TRBV7-2	TRBJ1-3	CASSQTVLSGNTIYF
TRBV6-5	TRBJ1-5	CASSYSGGSNQPQHF
TRBV19	TRBJ1-1	CASTPFEAGKGAEAFF
TRBV27	TRBJ2-2	CASGGWYTGELFF
TRBV12-3/TRBV12-4	TRBJ1-2	CASSFRGNYGYTF
TRBV2	TRBJ2-5	CASRDWQETQYF
TRBV19	TRBJ2-1	CASWVGRGGNDNEQFF
TRBV6-1	TRBJ1-5	CASSGTNRGSNQPQHF
TRBV2	TRBJ1-1	CASSLPRGGGFMNTEAFF
TRBV7-2	TRBJ1-1	CASSLGVQGDTEAFF
TRBV10-3	TRBJ1-5	CAIRPGTGSNQPQHF
TRBV4-3	TRBJ2-5	CASSQDTPGLARTTPQETQYF
TRBV4-3	TRBJ2-3	CASSHRRRKRTDTQYF
TRBV7-9	TRBJ1-2	CVSSGDRELNYGYTF
TRBV15	TRBJ2-2	CATSRDRSAGELFF
TRBV19	TRBJ1-4	CASSRDRDTNEKLFF
TRBV12-3/TRBV12-4	TRBJ1-1	CASRSEQGGEAFF
TRBV4-3	TRBJ1-3	CASSHTGGGNTIYF
TRBV5-6	TRBJ1-2	CASSLASLTANYGYTF
TRBV7-2	TRBJ1-4	CASSLESGSVFRLFF
TRBV6-1	TRBJ1-1	CASSSFTEAFF
TRBV28	TRBJ1-5	CASSYGVEGAGQPQHF
TRBV27	TRBJ1-6	CASLRTAGSYSPLHF
TRBV27	TRBJ2-6	CASSLRQGAAGANVLTF
TRBV9	TRBJ2-1	CASSIYGGYYEQFF
TRBV2	TRBJ2-6	CASRVGGSGANVLTF
TRBV2	TRBJ2-5	CARGTSGKETQYF
TRBV12-3/TRBV12-4	TRBJ1-5	CASGQNQPQHF
TRBV14	TRBJ2-7	CASSHRGQGAYEQYF
TRBV27	TRBJ2-7	CASSLQPRSREQYF
TRBV29-1	TRBJ1-2	CSVNRDSRNYGYTF
TRBV19	TRBJ2-1	CASSIERSRNEQFF
TRBV2	TRBJ2-4	CASTEQGASKNIQYF
TRBV7-9	TRBJ1-4	CASSSLFGEKLFF
TRBV5-4	TRBJ2-7	CASSLTSGGSSYEQYF
TRBV7-9	TRBJ2-1	CASSPRTGGQYEQFF
TRBV9	TRBJ2-1	CASSVSGSPYNEQFF
TRBV6-2/TRBV6-3	TRBJ2-2	CASSYTGTANTGELFF
TRBV7-2	TRBJ2-3	CASSPLAGRGDTQYF
TRBV29-1	TRBJ1-1	CSVDRGLDEAFF
TRBV6-1	TRBJ2-5	CASSEAQGKGETQYF
TRBV11-3	TRBJ2-2	CASSLDAGELFF
TRBV19	TRBJ2-1	CASSTTGGGNEQFF
TRBV5-1	TRBJ1-1	CASSYQGSTEAFF
TRBV7-9	TRBJ2-3	CASSLVGATDTQYF
TRBV7-2	TRBJ2-1	CASSLAGGKNEQFF
TRBV11-3	TRBJ2-3	CASSSPTSGSPDTQYF
TRBV4-3	TRBJ1-4	CASSQNGGADEKLFF
TRBV5-1	TRBJ2-1	CASSLGFSSSYNEQFF
TRBV19	TRBJ2-3	CASSILGDYDTQYF
TRBV3-1/TRBV3-2	TRBJ2-7	CASSQSVYEQYF
TRBV7-9	TRBJ2-7	CASSLTGGGYEQYF
TRBV29-1	TRBJ1-2	CSVETLKDRAGGYGYTF